This entry is about one T cell receptor (beta chain). The data originate from a study of blood T cell repertoires in COVID-19. On the study more broadly: Nucleic acid was either cDNA or gDNA, and it came from T cells, B-cell-depleted T cells, or PBMCs.

Sequencing was performed with immunoSEQ multiplex PCR; in TCRdb, only in-frame clones are kept and a portion is missing. The top ten clones hold under 4% of a sample with 53,000 or so clones, 70% to 85% of them seen once. CDR1 and CDR2 from the germline V gene are SEHNR and FQNEAQ (reference sequence). V shed 1 base, J shed 7 bases, and the junction held 4 bases outside the gene matches. This CDR3 has 15 amino acids. V is TRBV7-9 and J is TRBJ2-1, with 10 bases lining up with TRBD2. This clonotype was obtained from a man aged 60-69 years with acute or convalescent COVID-19. Sequenced sample: peripheral blood. CDR3 nucleotide sequence: TGTGCCAGCAGCTTAGAACTAGCGGGATGGAATGAGCAGTTCTTC. Amino acids: CASSLELAGWNEQFF.